This T cell receptor (beta chain) was profiled in a study of cytomegalovirus exposure and HLA in healthy donors. The CDR3 has 13 residues. CDR1 is KGHSH, CDR2 LQKENI, per germline. V gave up 5 bases and J gave up 4 bases, with 12 bases separating them. Researchers ran the PCR with 60 Vbeta and 13 Jbeta primers. Profiled with immunoSEQ multiplex PCR; TCRdb holds only in-frame clones, not every one. The repertoire includes 150,000 to 200,000 clones, roughly 80% of them detected once, and around 1.5% sits in the top ten. Only a few counts were recorded for this clone. This clonotype was obtained from a woman aged 45-65 years in good health and CMV-seronegative. The chain is built from TRBV18 and TRBJ2-7; maybe TRBD1 (5 bases). Sample: PBMCs. For the CDR3, the DNA is TGTGCCAGCTCATCAGGGAAGGGGTACGAGCAGTACTTC. The encoded protein is CASSSGKGYEQYF.